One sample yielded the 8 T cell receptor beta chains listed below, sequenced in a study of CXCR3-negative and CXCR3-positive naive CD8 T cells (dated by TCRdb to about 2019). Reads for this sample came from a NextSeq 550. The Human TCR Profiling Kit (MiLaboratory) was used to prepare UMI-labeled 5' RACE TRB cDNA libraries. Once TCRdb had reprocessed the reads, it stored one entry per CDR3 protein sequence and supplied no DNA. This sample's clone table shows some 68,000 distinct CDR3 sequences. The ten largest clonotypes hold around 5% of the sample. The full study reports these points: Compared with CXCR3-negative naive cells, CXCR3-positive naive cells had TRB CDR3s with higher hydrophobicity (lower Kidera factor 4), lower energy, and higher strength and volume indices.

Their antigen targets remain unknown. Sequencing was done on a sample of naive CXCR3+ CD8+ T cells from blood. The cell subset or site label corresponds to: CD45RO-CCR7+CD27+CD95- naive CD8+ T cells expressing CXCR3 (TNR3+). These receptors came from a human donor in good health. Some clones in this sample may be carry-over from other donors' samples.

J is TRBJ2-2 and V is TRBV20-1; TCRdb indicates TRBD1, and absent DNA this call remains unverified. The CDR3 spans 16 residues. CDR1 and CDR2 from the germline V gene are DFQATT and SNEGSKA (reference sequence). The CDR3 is CSASDRDRGDTGELFF.

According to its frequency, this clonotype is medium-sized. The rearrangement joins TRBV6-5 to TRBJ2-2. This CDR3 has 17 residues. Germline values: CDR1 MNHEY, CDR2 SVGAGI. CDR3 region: CASSYSSAYANTGELFF.

CDR3 amino acids: CASSGTGASKSYNEQFF. V usage is TRBV6-5 and J usage is TRBJ2-1; lacking DNA, the TRBD1 call made by TCRdb goes unchecked. CDR3 length equals 17 residues. Germline values: CDR1 MNHEY, CDR2 SVGAGI.

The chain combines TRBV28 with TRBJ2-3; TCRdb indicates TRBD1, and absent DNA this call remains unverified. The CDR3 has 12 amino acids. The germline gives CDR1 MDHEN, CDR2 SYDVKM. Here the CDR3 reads CASTPDTDTQYF. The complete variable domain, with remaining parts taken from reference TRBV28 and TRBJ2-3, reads DVKVTQSSRYLVKRTGEKVFLECVQDMDHENMFWYRQDPGLGLRLIYFSYDVKMKEKGDIPEGYSVSREKKERFSLILESASTNQTSMYLCASTPDTDTQYFGPGTRLTVL.

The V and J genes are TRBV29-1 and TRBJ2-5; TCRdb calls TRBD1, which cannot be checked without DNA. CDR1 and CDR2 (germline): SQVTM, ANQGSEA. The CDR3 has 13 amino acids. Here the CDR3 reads CSVETGVEETQYF. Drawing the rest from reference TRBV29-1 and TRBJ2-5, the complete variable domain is SAVISQKPSRDICQRGTSLTIQCQVDSQVTMMFWYRQQPGQSLTLIATANQGSEATYESGFVIDKFPISRPNLTFSTLTVSNMSPEDSSIYLCSVETGVEETQYFGPGTRLLVL.

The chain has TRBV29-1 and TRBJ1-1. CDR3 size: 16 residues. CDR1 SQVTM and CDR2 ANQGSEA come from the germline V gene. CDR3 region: CSVETDHSPMNTEAFF.

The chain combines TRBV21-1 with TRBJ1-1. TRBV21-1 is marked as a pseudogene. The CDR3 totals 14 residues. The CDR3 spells CASSKGHHPSEAFF.

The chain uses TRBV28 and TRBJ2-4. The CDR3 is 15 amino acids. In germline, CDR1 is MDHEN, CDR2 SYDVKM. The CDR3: CASSLSDGIQNIQYF.